The source of this T cell receptor (beta chain) is a study of T cell changes during pregnancy in multiple sclerosis. With 8 bases removed from V and 7 bases from J, the gap between germline ends came to 15 bases. CDR1 and CDR2 (germline): SNHLY, FYNNEI. The CDR3 is 13 amino acids. This table comes from immunoSEQ multiplex PCR, and its TCRdb copy is limited to in-frame clones, with some not included. The sample shows around 70,000 clones, around 90% of them seen only once. The specimen was CD4+ T cells from peripheral blood mononuclear cells, collected after pregnancy. V is TRBV2 and J is TRBJ1-5; D remains ambiguous. The sequence derives from a female donor with multiple sclerosis, enrolled in a pregnancy study. CDR3: CASVLVVGQPQHF. The CDR3 nucleotides read TGTGCCAGCGTCCTGGTAGTCGGGCAGCCCCAGCATTTT.